The clone carrying this TCR beta chain was seen once. Antigen: not known. Every subset had its genomic DNA shared out evenly among several immunoSEQ plates. Produced via immunoSEQ multiplex PCR; TCRdb's table is partial and in-frame only. The sample carries approximately 810,000 clones, 92% recorded once. Germline V gene sequence: CDR1 MGHRA, CDR2 YSYEKL. V lost 0 bases, J lost 1 base, and 7 bases lay in between. The CDR3 sequence is 14 residues long. This entry is derived from a study of shared clonotypes between healthy human individuals. Study results and limitations: Lower generation probabilities were found for non-shared clonotypes than for those shared by all four donors. The study found about 5% of naive CD4 clonotypes shared across four donors.

The naive CD8 population came from CD45RO-negative cells selected for CCR7, without terminally differentiated effector memory CD45RA+ cells. The rearrangement uses TRBV4-1 and TRBJ2-7; D is uncertain. The material sequenced was naive CD8+ T cells sorted from blood. This TCR was sampled from a man aged 30 to 39 in good health. The CDR3 region has the DNA TGCGCCAGCAGCCAAGATCCCATGTCCTACGAGCAGTACTTC. Its protein is CASSQDPMSYEQYF.